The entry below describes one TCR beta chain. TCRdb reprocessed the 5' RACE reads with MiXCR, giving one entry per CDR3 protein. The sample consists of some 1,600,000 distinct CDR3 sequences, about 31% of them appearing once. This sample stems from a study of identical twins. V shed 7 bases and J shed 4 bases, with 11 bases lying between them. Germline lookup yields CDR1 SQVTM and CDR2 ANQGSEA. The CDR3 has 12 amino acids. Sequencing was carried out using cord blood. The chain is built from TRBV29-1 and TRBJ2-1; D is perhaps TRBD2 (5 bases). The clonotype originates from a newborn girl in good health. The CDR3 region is CSARTLYNEQFF. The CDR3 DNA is TGCAGCGCAAGGACTCTTTACAATGAGCAGTTCTTC.